The T cell receptor (beta chain) described here comes from a study of siplizumab effects on memory and regulatory T cells. General study findings and limits: To unstimulated subsets, only a minor fraction of alloreactive clones could be mapped. Memory cells seemed less diverse than naive T cells, which seemed major alloresponse contributors. Whether the proliferating Tregs (from siplizumab cultures) were suppressive was not confirmed.

Coculture of the mixed lymphocyte reaction cells took place at 37 degrees C and lasted around 6 days. Libraries were prepared by immunoSEQ multiplex PCR; TCRdb keeps only in-frame clonotypes and omits some of them. Among fewer than 25,000 clones listed, around 40% were seen once. With 4 bases removed from V and 5 bases from J, the gap between germline ends came to 15 bases. Per germline, CDR1 MGHDK and CDR2 SYGVNS. The CDR3 spans 15 residues. As concerns this clone: The antigen is not known.

The chain recombines TRBV25-1 with TRBJ2-1, with TRBD2 as a possible D gene (6 bases). The sequence was obtained from a human donor in good health; the cells came from an allogeneic mixed lymphocyte reaction. Some clones in this sample may be carry-over from other donors' samples. Specimen: CFSE-low (dividing) CD4+ T cells sorted from an allogeneic mixed lymphocyte reaction. CDR3 loop: CASSGSMRGDNEQFF. As DNA, the CDR3 is TGTGCCAGCAGTGGAAGCATGCGGGGCGACAATGAGCAGTTCTTC.